Below, 2 T cell receptor beta chains from the same sample are listed, as sequenced in a study of cytomegalovirus exposure and HLA in healthy donors. Both 60 Vbeta primers and 13 Jbeta primers went into the PCR. Method: immunoSEQ multiplex PCR; TCRdb's copy keeps in-frame clones and lacks some. The sample carries around 130,000 clones, about 69% recorded once. Specimen: PBMCs. Source of these receptors: a man younger than 40 in good health and CMV-seronegative.

The chain employs TRBV7-2 and TRBJ1-1, with no clear D. V lost 1 base to trimming and J lost 4 bases, with 13 bases between them. The CDR3 runs to 15 residues. Germline V CDR1 and CDR2: SGHTA, FQGNSA. The CDR3 DNA follows: TGTGCCAGCAGCTTAGGAGGGTTGAGGGTCACTGAAGCTTTCTTT. This gives the protein CASSLGGLRVTEAFF.

This chain links TRBV30 with TRBJ2-7; TRBD1 aligns across 12 bases. The V gene end was trimmed by 2 bases and the J gene end by 6 bases; junction bases not matched to a gene: 5. From germline, CDR1 is GTSNPN and CDR2 SVGIG (reference sequence). The CDR3 extends over 14 amino acids. CDR3 sequence reads: CAWSYGTGGLEQYF. Here the CDR3 DNA reads TGTGCCTGGAGTTACGGGACAGGGGGCCTCGAGCAGTACTTC.